These 9 T cell receptor beta chains came from one sample sequenced in a study of cytomegalovirus exposure and HLA in healthy donors. TCRdb's table, derived via immunoSEQ multiplex PCR, lists solely in-frame clones and lacks some. In the table there are about 110,000 clones, around nine tenths of which are singletons. The sequencing input was PBMCs. These receptors all come from a woman aged 18-30 years in good health and CMV-seronegative.

The CDR3 region is CASSVKDSRNEQYF. DNA for the CDR3: TGTGCCAGCAGTGTTAAGGACAGCCGGAACGAGCAGTACTTC. The V and J genes are TRBV28 and TRBJ2-7; tentatively, D is TRBD1 (6 bases). The CDR3 consists of 14 residues. Trimming cost V 5 bases and J 5 bases, with 16 bases left between them. Germline V lookup: CDR1 MDHEN, CDR2 SYDVKM.

The chain joins TRBV5-1 to TRBJ2-1; the D gene is possibly TRBD2 (6 bases). The V gene's germline CDR1 is SGHRS and CDR2 YFSETQ. Trimming shortened V by 7 bases and J by 6 bases, and 17 bases separated the two germline ends. The CDR3 covers 14 residues. For the CDR3, the DNA is TGCGCCAGCTTGGGGGGACCCCTATCCAATGAGCAGTTCTTC. This gives the protein CASLGGPLSNEQFF.

The chain links TRBV19 to TRBJ2-1; D is ambiguous. CDR1 LNHDA and CDR2 SQIVND come from the germline V gene (reference sequence). Trimming pared 1 base from V and 4 bases from J, leaving 11 bases between. This CDR3 is 15 amino acids long. The DNA for the CDR3 is TGTGCCAGTAGTATAGTTTGGAGTCAGTACAATGAGCAGTTCTTC. Encoded protein: CASSIVWSQYNEQFF. The variable domain in full, completed from reference TRBV19 and TRBJ2-1, reads DGGITQSPKYLFRKEGQNVTLSCEQNLNHDAMYWYRQDPGQGLRLIYYSQIVNDFQKGDIAEGYSVSREKKESFPLTVTSAQKNPTAFYLCASSIVWSQYNEQFFGPGTRLTVL.

J is TRBJ1-6 and V is TRBV2; no clear D. V was clipped by 7 bases and J by 7 bases, with 8 bases between them. CDR1 SNHLY and CDR2 FYNNEI come from the germline V gene. The CDR3 runs 12 residues. The CDR3 protein is CASNPGNSPLHF. CDR3 bases: TGTGCCAGCAATCCAGGCAATTCACCCCTCCACTTT.

This clone was detected a few times. The CDR3 here is CASSTIRGGRIEKLFF. CDR3 nucleotides: TGTGCCAGCTCAACCATCCGGGGCGGGAGGATTGAAAAACTGTTTTTT. This chain links TRBV18 with TRBJ1-4, with D perhaps matching TRBD1 (5 bases). Germline V gives CDR1 KGHSH, CDR2 LQKENI. With 5 bases removed from V and 7 bases from J, the gap between germline ends came to 20 bases. The CDR3 runs 16 residues.

The chain combines TRBV27 with TRBJ2-1, with 11 bases fitting TRBD2. Germline-derived CDR1 and CDR2 are MNHEY and SMNVEV (reference sequence). V lost 7 bases, J lost 7 bases, and 6 bases stayed unmatched. The CDR3 spans 14 residues. CDR3 DNA sequence: TGTGCCAGCACCTTAGCGGGAGGGGGTAATGAGCAGTTCTTC. As protein: CASTLAGGGNEQFF.

The CDR3 DNA reads TGTGCCAGCAGCTCCACCGGGGAGACCCAGTACTTC. It specifies CASSSTGETQYF. The V gene is TRBV11-1, the J gene TRBJ2-5; no reliable D call. The V and J ends lost 4 bases and 5 bases respectively, with 8 bases between them. This CDR3 is built from 12 residues. CDR1 is SGHAT and CDR2 is FQDESV in the germline V gene (reference sequence).

This clone has only one observation. This rearrangement joins TRBV6-6 to TRBJ2-5; D not certain. Looked up from germline, CDR1 is MNHNY and CDR2 is SVGAGI (reference sequence). Trimming removed 5 bases at V and 5 bases at J, with 6 bases between. The CDR3 extends over 11 amino acids. The CDR3 nucleotides read TGTGCCAGCAGTGTCCGGGAGACCCAGTACTTC. Translating it yields CASSVRETQYF.

The gene calls are TRBV18 and TRBJ2-1; D is ambiguous. CDR3 length equals 15 residues. Germline values: CDR1 KGHSH, CDR2 LQKENI. V lost 2 bases and J lost 0, with 8 bases in between. The CDR3, as DNA: TGTGCCAGCTCACCAGAAAGGAGCTCCTACAATGAGCAGTTCTTC. It encodes CASSPERSSYNEQFF.